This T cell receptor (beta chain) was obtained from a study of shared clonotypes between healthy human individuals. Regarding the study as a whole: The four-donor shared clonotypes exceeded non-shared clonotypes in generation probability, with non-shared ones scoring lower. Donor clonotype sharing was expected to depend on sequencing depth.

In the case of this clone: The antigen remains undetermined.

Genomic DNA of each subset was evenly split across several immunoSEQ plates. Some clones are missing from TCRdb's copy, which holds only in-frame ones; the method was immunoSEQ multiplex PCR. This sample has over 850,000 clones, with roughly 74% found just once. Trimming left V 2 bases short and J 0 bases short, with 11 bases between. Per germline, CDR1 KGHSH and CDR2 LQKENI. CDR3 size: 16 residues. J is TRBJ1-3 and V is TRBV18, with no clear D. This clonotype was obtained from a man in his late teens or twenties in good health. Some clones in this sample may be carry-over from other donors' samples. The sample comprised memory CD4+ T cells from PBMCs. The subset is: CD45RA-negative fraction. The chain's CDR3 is CASSPSVPNSGNTIYF. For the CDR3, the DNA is TGTGCCAGCTCACCATCGGTACCGAACTCTGGAAACACCATATATTTT.